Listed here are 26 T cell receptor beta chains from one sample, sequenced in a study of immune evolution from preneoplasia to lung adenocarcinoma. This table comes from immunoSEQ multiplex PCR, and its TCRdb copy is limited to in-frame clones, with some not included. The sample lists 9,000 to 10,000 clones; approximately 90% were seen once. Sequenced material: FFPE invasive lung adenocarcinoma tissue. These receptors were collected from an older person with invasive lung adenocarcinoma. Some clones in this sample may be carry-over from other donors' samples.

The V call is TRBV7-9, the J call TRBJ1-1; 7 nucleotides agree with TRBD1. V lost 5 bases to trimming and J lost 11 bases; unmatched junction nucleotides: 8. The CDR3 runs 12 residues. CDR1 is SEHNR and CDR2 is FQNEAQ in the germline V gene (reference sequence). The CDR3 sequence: CASSAGGFGAFF. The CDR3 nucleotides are TGTGCCAGCAGCGCAGGGGGTTTTGGGGCTTTCTTT.

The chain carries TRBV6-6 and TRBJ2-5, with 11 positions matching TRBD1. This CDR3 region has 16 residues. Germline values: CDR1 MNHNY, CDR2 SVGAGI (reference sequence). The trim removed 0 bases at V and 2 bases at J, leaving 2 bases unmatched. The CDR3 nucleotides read TGTGCCAGCAGTTACTCGGGGACAGGGGGGCAAGAGACCCAGTACTTC. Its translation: CASSYSGTGGQETQYF.

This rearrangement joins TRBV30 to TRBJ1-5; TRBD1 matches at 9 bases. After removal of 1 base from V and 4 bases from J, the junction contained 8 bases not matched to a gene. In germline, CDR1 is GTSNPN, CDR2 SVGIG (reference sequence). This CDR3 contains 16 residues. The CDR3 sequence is CAWSAPGQGLNQPQHF. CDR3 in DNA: TGTGCCTGGAGTGCCCCGGGACAGGGCCTTAATCAGCCCCAGCATTTT.

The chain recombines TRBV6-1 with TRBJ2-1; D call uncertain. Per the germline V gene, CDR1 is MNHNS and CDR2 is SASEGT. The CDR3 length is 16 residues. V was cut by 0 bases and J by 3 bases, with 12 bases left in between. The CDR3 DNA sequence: TGTGCCAGCAGTGAAGCGCAATGGCAGAACTACAATGAGCAGTTCTTC. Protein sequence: CASSEAQWQNYNEQFF.

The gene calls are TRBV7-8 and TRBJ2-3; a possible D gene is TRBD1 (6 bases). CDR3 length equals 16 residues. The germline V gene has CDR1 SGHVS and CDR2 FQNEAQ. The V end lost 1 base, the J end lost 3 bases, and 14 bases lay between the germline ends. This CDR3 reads CASSLDSAGATDTQYF. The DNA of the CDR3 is TGTGCCAGCAGCTTAGATTCGGCAGGGGCGACAGATACGCAGTATTTT. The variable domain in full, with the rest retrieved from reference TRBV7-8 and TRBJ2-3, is GAGVSQSPRYKVAKRGQDVALRCDPISGHVSLFWYQQALGQGPEFLTYFQNEAQLDKSGLPSDRFFAERPEGSVSTLKIQRTQQEDSAVYLCASSLDSAGATDTQYFGPGTRLTVL.

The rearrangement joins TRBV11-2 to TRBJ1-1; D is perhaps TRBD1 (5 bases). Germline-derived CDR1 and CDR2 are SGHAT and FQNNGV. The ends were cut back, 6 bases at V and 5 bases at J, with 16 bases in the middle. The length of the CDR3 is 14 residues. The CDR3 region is CASRGLRIGTEAFF. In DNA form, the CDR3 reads TGTGCCAGCAGGGGACTTCGAATAGGGACTGAAGCTTTCTTT. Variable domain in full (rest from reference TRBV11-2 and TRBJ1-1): EAGVAQSPRYKIIEKRQSVAFWCNPISGHATLYWYQQILGQGPKLLIQFQNNGVVDDSQLPKDRFSAERLKGVDSTLKIQPAKLEDSAVYLCASRGLRIGTEAFFGQGTRLTVV.

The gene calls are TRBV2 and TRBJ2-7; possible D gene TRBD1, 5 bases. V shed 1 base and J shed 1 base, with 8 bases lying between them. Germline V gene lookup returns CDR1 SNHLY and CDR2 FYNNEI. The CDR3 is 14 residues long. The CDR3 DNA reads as TGTGCCAGCAGTGAAGAGGGGTTGTCCTACGAGCAGTACTTC. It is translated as CASSEEGLSYEQYF.

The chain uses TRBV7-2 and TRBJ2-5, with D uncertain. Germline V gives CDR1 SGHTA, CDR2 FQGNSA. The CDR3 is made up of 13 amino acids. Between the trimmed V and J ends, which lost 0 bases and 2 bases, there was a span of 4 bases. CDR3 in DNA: TGTGCCAGCAGCTTAGCACAGCAAGAGACCCAGTACTTC. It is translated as CASSLAQQETQYF. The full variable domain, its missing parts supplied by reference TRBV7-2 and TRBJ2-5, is GAGVSQSPSNKVTEKGKDVELRCDPISGHTALYWYRQSLGQGLEFLIYFQGNSAPDKSGLPSDRFSAERTGGSVSTLTIQRTQQEDSAVYLCASSLAQQETQYFGPGTRLLVL.

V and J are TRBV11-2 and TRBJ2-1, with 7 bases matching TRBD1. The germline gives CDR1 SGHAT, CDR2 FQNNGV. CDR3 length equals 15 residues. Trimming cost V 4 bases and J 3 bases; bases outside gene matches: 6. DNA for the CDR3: TGTGCCAGCAGCTCGGGGCAGGGGGTCTACAATGAGCAGTTCTTC. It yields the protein CASSSGQGVYNEQFF.

CDR3 in DNA: TGTGCCAGCAGTGCCGCTAGCGGGAGTTACGAGCAGTACTTC. This encodes CASSAASGSYEQYF. This rearrangement joins TRBV2 to TRBJ2-7; 10 bases fit TRBD2. CDR1 and CDR2 from the germline V gene are SNHLY and FYNNEI. The CDR3 covers 14 residues. J lost 4 bases, V lost 4 bases, and 4 bases had no gene match.

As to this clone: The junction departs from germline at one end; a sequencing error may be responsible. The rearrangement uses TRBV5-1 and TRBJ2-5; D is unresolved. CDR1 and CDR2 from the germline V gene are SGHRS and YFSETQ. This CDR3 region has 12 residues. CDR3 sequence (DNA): TGCGTCAGCAGCTTGGAAGCAGAGACCCAGTACTTC. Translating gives CVSSLEAETQYF.

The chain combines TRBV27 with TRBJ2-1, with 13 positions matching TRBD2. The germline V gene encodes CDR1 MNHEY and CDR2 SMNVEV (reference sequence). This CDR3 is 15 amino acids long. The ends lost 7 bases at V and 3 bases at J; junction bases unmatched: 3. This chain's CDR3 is CASTRTSGGYNEQFF. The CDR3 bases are TGTGCCAGCACACGGACTAGCGGGGGCTACAATGAGCAGTTCTTC.

CDR3: CASSLGQFYGYTF. The CDR3 coding sequence is TGTGCCAGCAGCTTGGGACAGTTCTATGGCTACACCTTC. V gene TRBV7-9 combines with J gene TRBJ1-2; TRBD1 aligns across 7 bases. Trimming cost V 3 bases and J 4 bases; bases outside gene matches: 2. This CDR3 comprises 13 residues. Germline V gene data show CDR1 as SEHNR and CDR2 as FQNEAQ (reference sequence).

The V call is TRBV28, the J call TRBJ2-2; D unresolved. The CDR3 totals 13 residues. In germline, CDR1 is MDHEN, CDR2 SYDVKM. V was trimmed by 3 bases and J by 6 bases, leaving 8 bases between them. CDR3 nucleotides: TGTGCCAGCAGTTTGGTCCAGCCCGGGGAGCTGTTTTTT. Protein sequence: CASSLVQPGELFF.

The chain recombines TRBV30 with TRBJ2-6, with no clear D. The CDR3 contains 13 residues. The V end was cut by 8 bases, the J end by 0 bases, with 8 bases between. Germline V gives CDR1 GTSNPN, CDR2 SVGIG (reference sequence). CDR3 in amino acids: CAIGISGANVLTF. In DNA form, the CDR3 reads TGTGCCATCGGCATCTCTGGGGCCAACGTCCTGACTTTC.

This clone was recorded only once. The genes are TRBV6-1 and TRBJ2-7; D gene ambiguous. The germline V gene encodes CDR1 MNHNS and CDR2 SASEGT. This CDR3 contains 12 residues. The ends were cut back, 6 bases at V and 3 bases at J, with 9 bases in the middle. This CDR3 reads CASRRPNYEQYF. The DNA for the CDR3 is TGTGCCAGCAGGAGACCCAACTACGAGCAGTACTTC.

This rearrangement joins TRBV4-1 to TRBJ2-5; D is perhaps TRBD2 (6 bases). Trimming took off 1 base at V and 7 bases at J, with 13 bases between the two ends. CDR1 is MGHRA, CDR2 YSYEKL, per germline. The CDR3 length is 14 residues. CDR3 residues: CASSQVVGGGTQYF. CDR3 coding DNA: TGCGCCAGCAGCCAAGTGGTGGGAGGTGGGACCCAGTACTTC.

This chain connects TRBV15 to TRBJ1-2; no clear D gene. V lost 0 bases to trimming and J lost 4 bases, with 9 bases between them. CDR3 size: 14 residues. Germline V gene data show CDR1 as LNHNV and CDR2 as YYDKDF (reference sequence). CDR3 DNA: TGTGCCACCAGCAGAGATTCGGCGGCCTATGGCTACACCTTC. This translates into CATSRDSAAYGYTF.

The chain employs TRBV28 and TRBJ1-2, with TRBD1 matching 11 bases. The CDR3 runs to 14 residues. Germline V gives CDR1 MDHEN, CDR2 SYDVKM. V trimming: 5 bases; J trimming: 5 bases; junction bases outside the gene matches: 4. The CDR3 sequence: CASSTGTGGYGYTF. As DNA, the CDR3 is TGTGCCAGCAGTACCGGGACAGGGGGATATGGCTACACCTTC.

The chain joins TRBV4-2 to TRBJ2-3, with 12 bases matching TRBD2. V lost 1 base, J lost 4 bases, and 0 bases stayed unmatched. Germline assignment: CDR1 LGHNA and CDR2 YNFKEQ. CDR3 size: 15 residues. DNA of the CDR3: TGTGCCAGCAGCCAAGGACTAGCGGGAGCAGATACGCAGTATTTT. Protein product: CASSQGLAGADTQYF.

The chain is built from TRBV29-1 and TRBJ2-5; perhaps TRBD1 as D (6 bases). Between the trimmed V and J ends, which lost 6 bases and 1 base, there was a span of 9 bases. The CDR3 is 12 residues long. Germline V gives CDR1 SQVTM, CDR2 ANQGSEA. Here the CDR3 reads CSVARGQETQYF. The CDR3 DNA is TGCAGCGTCGCCAGGGGCCAAGAGACCCAGTACTTC. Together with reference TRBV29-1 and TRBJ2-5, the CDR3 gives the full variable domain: SAVISQKPSRDICQRGTSLTIQCQVDSQVTMMFWYRQQPGQSLTLIATANQGSEATYESGFVIDKFPISRPNLTFSTLTVSNMSPEDSSIYLCSVARGQETQYFGPGTRLLVL.

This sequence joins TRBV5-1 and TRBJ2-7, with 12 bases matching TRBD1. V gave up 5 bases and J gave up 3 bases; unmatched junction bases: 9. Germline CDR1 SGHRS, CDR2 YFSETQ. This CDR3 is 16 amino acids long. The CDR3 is CASRGTGGADGYEQYF. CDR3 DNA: TGCGCCAGCAGGGGGACAGGGGGCGCCGATGGCTACGAGCAGTACTTC.

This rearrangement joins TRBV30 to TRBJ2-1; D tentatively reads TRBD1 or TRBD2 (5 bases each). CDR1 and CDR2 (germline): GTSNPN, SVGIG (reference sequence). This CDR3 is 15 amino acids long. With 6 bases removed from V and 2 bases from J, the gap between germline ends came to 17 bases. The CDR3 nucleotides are TGTGCCTGCAGCCGGGGCCTAGCCCCCTACAATGAGCAGTTCTTC. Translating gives CACSRGLAPYNEQFF.

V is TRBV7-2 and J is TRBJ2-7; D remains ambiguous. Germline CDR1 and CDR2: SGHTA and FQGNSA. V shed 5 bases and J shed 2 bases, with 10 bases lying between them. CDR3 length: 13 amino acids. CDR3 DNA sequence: TGTGCCAGCAGCGCCCCTCCAGCCTACGAGCAGTACTTC. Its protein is CASSAPPAYEQYF. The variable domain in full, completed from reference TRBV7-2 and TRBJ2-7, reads GAGVSQSPSNKVTEKGKDVELRCDPISGHTALYWYRQSLGQGLEFLIYFQGNSAPDKSGLPSDRFSAERTGGSVSTLTIQRTQQEDSAVYLCASSAPPAYEQYFGPGTRLTVT.

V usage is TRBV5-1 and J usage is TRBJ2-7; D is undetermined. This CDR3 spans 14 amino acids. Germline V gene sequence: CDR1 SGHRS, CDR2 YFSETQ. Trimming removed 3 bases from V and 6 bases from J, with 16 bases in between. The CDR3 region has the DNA TGCGCCAGCAGCTCTGTGGACGTGTCGGGCGAGCAGTACTTC. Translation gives CASSSVDVSGEQYF.

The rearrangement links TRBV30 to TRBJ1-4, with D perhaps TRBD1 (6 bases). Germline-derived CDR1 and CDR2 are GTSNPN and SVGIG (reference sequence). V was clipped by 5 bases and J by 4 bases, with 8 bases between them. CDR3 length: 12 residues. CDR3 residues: CAWDRYNEKLFF. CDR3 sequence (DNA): TGTGCCTGGGACAGGTATAATGAAAAACTGTTTTTT.